This T cell receptor beta chain was identified during a study of blood T cell repertoires in COVID-19. Study as a whole: Italy, Spain and the United States were the sources of the convalescent and acute COVID-19 samples.

Trimming left V 6 bases short and J 1 base short, with 12 bases between. CDR3 length: 14 amino acids. Germline V CDR1 and CDR2: KGHSH, LQKENI. Original processing methods: Estimation of nucleated cell counts relied on the amplification of reference gene primers. Libraries were prepared by immunoSEQ multiplex PCR; TCRdb keeps only in-frame clonotypes and omits some of them. D and trimming come from the DNA, and the V and J calls and clone size come from that table. The profile shows 150,000 to 200,000 clones, 81% of them singletons. The genes are TRBV18 and TRBJ1-1, with D possibly TRBD1 on 6 matching bases. Sequencing used peripheral blood. This clonotype was obtained from a man between 60 and 75 years old with active or convalescent COVID-19. The CDR3 reads CASSPQGKNTEAFF. CDR3 nucleotides: TGTGCCAGCTCCCCCCAGGGGAAGAACACTGAAGCTTTCTTT.